This T cell receptor beta chain was obtained from a study of T cell changes during pregnancy in multiple sclerosis. This clone was recorded only once. Repertoires were generated with immunoSEQ multiplex PCR, while TCRdb's copy carries only in-frame clones and drops some. The table includes roughly 80,000 clones, about 92% detected once. The CDR3 covers 12 residues. V was pared by 0 bases and J by 7 bases, with 7 bases between. CDR1 and CDR2 from the germline V gene are SGHTS and YDEGEE. The origin of this receptor is a female donor with multiple sclerosis, enrolled in a pregnancy study. The source material was peripheral blood, sampled in the second trimester of pregnancy. This chain joins TRBV5-8 and TRBJ1-1; D call uncertain. The CDR3 nucleotides are TGTGCCAGCAGCTTGGCCCCAGGTGAAGCTTTCTTT. The encoded protein is CASSLAPGEAFF. The complete variable domain, with remaining parts taken from reference TRBV5-8 and TRBJ1-1, reads EAGVTQSPTHLIKTRGQQATLRCSPISGHTSVYWYQQALGLGLQFLLWYDEGEERNRGNFPPRFSGRQFPNYSSELNVNALELEDSALYLCASSLAPGEAFFGQGTRLTVV.